The rows below give T cell receptor beta chains drawn from one sample of a study of blood T cell repertoires in COVID-19. The repertoire was sequenced with immunoSEQ multiplex PCR; TCRdb's copy has only in-frame clones and lacks some. The data contain 110,000 to 150,000 clones, 84% of them seen just once; the ten biggest clones take up 8% to 10%. Sequences were obtained from peripheral blood. The receptors were gathered from a woman aged 80 or over in a cohort sampled during active or convalescent COVID-19. Each CDR3 is given with its conserved first and last residue. The D gene is left open where the match is weak. Only part of the rows carry a size: once, few, many, or a class if the clone is expanded.

CDR3 DNA | CDR3 protein | V gene | clone size | CDR3 length | J gene | D gene
TGTGCCAGCAGTAAGGACAGGGATGGTGGCTACACCTTC | CASSKDRDGGYTF | TRBV27 | - | 13 | TRBJ1-2 | TRBD1
TGTGCCAGCAGTTACGGACAGGGTAATGAGCAGTTCTTC | CASSYGQGNEQFF | TRBV6-2/TRBV6-3 | - | 13 | TRBJ2-1 | TRBD1
TGTGCCAGCAGCTCCTTGGGCGGACAGAACACTGAAGCTTTCTTT | CASSSLGGQNTEAFF | TRBV11-2 | - | 15 | TRBJ1-1 | -
TGTGCCAGCTGCCAGGTCGGGGCAACTAATGAAAAACTGTTTTTT | CASCQVGATNEKLFF | TRBV6-5 | - | 15 | TRBJ1-4 | -
TGTGCCAGCAGACAGCTTCTCGCCGTAGCCAAAAACATTCAGTACTTC | CASRQLLAVAKNIQYF | TRBV28 | - | 16 | TRBJ2-4 | -
TGTGCCAGCAGTCCTGTTCAGGGGCGCGGCATTCAGTACTTC | CASSPVQGRGIQYF | TRBV11-2 | - | 14 | TRBJ2-4 | -
TGTGCCAGCAGGTACGGGACACCGAACACTGAAGCTTTCTTT | CASRYGTPNTEAFF | TRBV9 | few | 14 | TRBJ1-1 | -
TGTGCCAGCAGCTTGACGGGGGAGGTGGGCGAGCAGTACTTC | CASSLTGEVGEQYF | TRBV7-2 | once | 14 | TRBJ2-7 | -
TGTGCCAGCCAGCCGGGACAGGGGAACACTGAAGCTTTCTTT | CASQPGQGNTEAFF | TRBV19 | once | 14 | TRBJ1-1 | TRBD1
TGTGCCAGCAGCCTAGTCCAAGCCCTTCCTCACGAGCAGTACTTC | CASSLVQALPHEQYF | TRBV14 | - | 15 | TRBJ2-7 | -
TGTGCCAGCAGTCGGGGGAGCTCCTACAATGAGCAGTTCTTC | CASSRGSSYNEQFF | TRBV28 | - | 14 | TRBJ2-1 | -
TGTGCCAGCGTCCGTACAGGGAACACTGAAGCTTTCTTT | CASVRTGNTEAFF | TRBV19 | - | 13 | TRBJ1-1 | -
TGTGCCAGCAACCCCTGGGGGCAGGGGACGGCTAACTATGGCTACACCTTC | CASNPWGQGTANYGYTF | TRBV6-2/TRBV6-3 | - | 17 | TRBJ1-2 | -
TGTGCCAGCAGTAATCAGGGCCTTTATAATTCACCCCTCCACTTT | CASSNQGLYNSPLHF | TRBV6-5 | few | 15 | TRBJ1-6 | -
TGTGCCACCAGTGACCTCTATGGCTACACCTTC | CATSDLYGYTF | TRBV24-1 | - | 11 | TRBJ1-2 | -
TGTGCCTGGAGCCCTTCGCCCACACAGCCCCAGCATTTT | CAWSPSPTQPQHF | TRBV30 | few | 13 | TRBJ1-5 | -
TGTGCCAGCAGCACTAGCGGGGGGGCCTACAATGAGCAGTTCTTC | CASSTSGGAYNEQFF | TRBV11-3 | few | 15 | TRBJ2-1 | TRBD2
TGTGCCAGCAGCTTAGGGGGGGTTGGTGGCTACACCTTC | CASSLGGVGGYTF | TRBV7-2 | - | 13 | TRBJ1-2 | -
TGTGCCAGCACGCCGGACGGGAGACGGTACAATGAGCAGTTCTTC | CASTPDGRRYNEQFF | TRBV5-6 | - | 15 | TRBJ2-1 | -
TGTGCCAGCAGTCCGGACAGGTTCGGAGGCTACACCTTC | CASSPDRFGGYTF | TRBV12-3/TRBV12-4 | - | 13 | TRBJ1-2 | TRBD1
TGCGCCAGCAGCCAAGATGACAGGGCGCGTTGGAACACTGAAGCTTTCTTT | CASSQDDRARWNTEAFF | TRBV4-1 | - | 17 | TRBJ1-1 | TRBD1
TGTGCCAGCAGGGACAATTTGAACACTGAAGCTTTCTTT | CASRDNLNTEAFF | TRBV6-5 | - | 13 | TRBJ1-1 | -
TGTGCCAGCAGCGTTGCAGGGGTGAACACTGAAGCTTTCTTT | CASSVAGVNTEAFF | TRBV11-2 | few | 14 | TRBJ1-1 | -
TGTGCCAGTAGGGACAGGGTTGGCTACACCTTC | CASRDRVGYTF | TRBV19 | - | 11 | TRBJ1-2 | TRBD1
TGCAGTGCTAGTGGCCAGCGGGGGACCGCCGGGGAGCTGTTTTTT | CSASGQRGTAGELFF | TRBV20-1 | - | 15 | TRBJ2-2 | TRBD2